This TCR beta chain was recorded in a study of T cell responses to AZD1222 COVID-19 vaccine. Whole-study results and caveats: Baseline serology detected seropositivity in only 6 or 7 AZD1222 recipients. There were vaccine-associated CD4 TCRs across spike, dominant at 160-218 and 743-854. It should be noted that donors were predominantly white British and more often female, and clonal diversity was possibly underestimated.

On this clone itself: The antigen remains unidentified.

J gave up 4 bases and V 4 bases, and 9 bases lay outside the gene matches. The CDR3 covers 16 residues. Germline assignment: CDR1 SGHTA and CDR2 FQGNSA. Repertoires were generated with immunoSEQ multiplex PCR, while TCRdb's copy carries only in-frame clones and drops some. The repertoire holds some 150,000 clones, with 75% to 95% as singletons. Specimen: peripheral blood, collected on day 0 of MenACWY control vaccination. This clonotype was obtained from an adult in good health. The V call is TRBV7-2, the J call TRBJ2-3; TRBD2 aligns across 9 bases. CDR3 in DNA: TGTGCCAGCAGCTCCGTAGCGGGAGCCCGGGCAGATACGCAGTATTTT. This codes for CASSSVAGARADTQYF.